The 3 T cell receptor beta chains below come from one sample, sequenced in a study of cytomegalovirus exposure and HLA in healthy donors. The PCR had 60 Vbeta and 13 Jbeta primers. The protocol was immunoSEQ multiplex PCR, while the TCRdb copy is restricted to in-frame clones and leaves out a portion. The sample yields approximately 150,000 clones, 80% seen once. Sequencing input: PBMCs. The receptor set was obtained from a human donor in good health.

This clone has just one count. The chain is built from TRBV14 and TRBJ2-6, with 7 bases lining up with TRBD1. The CDR3 totals 16 residues. Germline-derived CDR1 and CDR2 are SGHDN and FVKESK. With V trimmed by 5 bases and J by 1 base, 5 bases remained unmatched. This chain's CDR3 is CASSTIRGSGANVLTF. The DNA of the CDR3 is TGTGCCAGCAGCACGATCAGGGGGTCTGGGGCCAACGTCCTGACTTTC. The variable domain in full, completed from reference TRBV14 and TRBJ2-6, reads EAGVTQFPSHSVIEKGQTVTLRCDPISGHDNLYWYRRVMGKEIKFLLHFVKESKQDESGMPNNRFLAERTGGTYSTLKVQPAELEDSGVYFCASSTIRGSGANVLTFGAGSRLTVL.

The genes are TRBV2 and TRBJ1-4, with TRBD1 identical over 10 bases. Germline V gene sequence: CDR1 SNHLY, CDR2 FYNNEI. This CDR3 comprises 14 residues. V was pared by 4 bases and J by 8 bases, with 4 bases of the junction left unmatched. DNA for the CDR3: TGTGCCAGCAGTGGGGGACAGGGGTTAGAAAAACTGTTTTTT. Protein product: CASSGGQGLEKLFF.

The chain is built from TRBV11-2 and TRBJ2-7; D ambiguous. The CDR3 contains 15 residues. Germline V gives CDR1 SGHAT, CDR2 FQNNGV. The germline V and J ends were trimmed by 0 bases and 1 base, with 10 bases remaining between them. The CDR3 region is CASSLETAASYEQYF. CDR3 nucleotides: TGTGCCAGCAGCTTAGAGACGGCGGCGTCCTACGAGCAGTACTTC.